This TCR beta chain was recorded in a study of CD8 T cells in ankylosing spondylitis. Trimming stripped 6 bases from V and 0 bases from J, with 12 bases between. The CDR3 length is 14 residues. Germline CDR1 DFQATT, CDR2 SNEGSKA (reference sequence). Quantitative molecular-barcoded 5'-RACE generated the TCR beta libraries. TCRdb re-analysed the 5' RACE reads in MiXCR, keeping a single row per CDR3 protein. The data hold 180,000 or so distinct CDR3 sequences, with 11% observed a single time. Study-wide findings and caveats: Disease-linked clones were found to be CD8+ and relatively rare in peripheral blood. Characteristic of ankylosing spondylitis blood, it appeared, was a TCR beta motif comprising roughly 8 highly homologous variants. Reported data indicate significant enrichment of disease-linked clones within matched ankylosing spondylitis synovial fluid.

This clonotype was recorded many times. Its antigen is unidentified. This TCR was sampled from a male donor with ankylosing spondylitis or in good health (not recorded which). Specimen: blood, either unsorted or a sorted T cell fraction (not recorded which). This sequence joins TRBV20-1 and TRBJ2-1; tentatively, D is TRBD2 (5 bases). For the CDR3, the DNA is TGCAGTGCAGTTCGGGCGGGCTCCTACAATGAGCAGTTCTTC. It specifies CSAVRAGSYNEQFF.